These T cell receptor beta chains were read from a single sample in a study of blood T cell repertoires in COVID-19. This table comes from immunoSEQ multiplex PCR, and its TCRdb copy is limited to in-frame clones, with some not included. The profile shows 200,000 to 250,000 clones, 65% to 85% of them singletons. The sample consisted of peripheral blood. Receptor source: a woman of 80 years or more with acute or convalescent COVID-19. CDR3s include the opening cysteine and the closing phenylalanine or tryptophan. The order of the fields is D gene, clone size, J gene, V gene, CDR3 protein. A D gene is named only where the DNA matches it firmly. Clone sizes are given selectively: once, few, many, or a class where the clone is expanded.

- - TRBJ2-1 TRBV24-1 CATSTAGEQFF
- - TRBJ1-1 TRBV30 CAWSVGLPNTEAFF
- - TRBJ2-1 TRBV5-4 CASTSTGLAVESSYNEQFF
- few TRBJ2-7 TRBV14 CASSLIGGYEQYF
TRBD1 - TRBJ1-2 TRBV2 CASSVSGTVDPPTF
TRBD1 - TRBJ1-5 TRBV30 CAWSESPAGTGGGQPQHF
- - TRBJ1-1 TRBV3-1/TRBV3-2 CASSRSGRLSNTEAFF
TRBD1 - TRBJ1-6 TRBV2 CASSARTGESSPLHF
TRBD2 - TRBJ2-1 TRBV10-3 CAISGSGRNNEQFF
- - TRBJ1-1 TRBV19 CASSISGNTEAFF
TRBD2 - TRBJ2-3 TRBV7-9 CASSLDPSGRTDTQYF
- - TRBJ2-1 TRBV5-6 CASSSGLGNYNEQFF
- - TRBJ1-6 TRBV20-1 CSATLKPLHF
- - TRBJ2-5 TRBV6-5 CASGRRQETQYF
- - TRBJ1-2 TRBV5-6 CASSLPGIGENYGYTF
TRBD2 - TRBJ2-1 TRBV12-5 CASGPPLAGGSNEQFF
- - TRBJ1-6 TRBV30 CAWDGLLNSPLHF
- - TRBJ1-3 TRBV6-1 CASREGSSGNTIYF